The entry below gives a single TCR beta chain sequence along with its context. Its matching antigen is unknown. The CDR3 does not close with the conserved phenylalanine or tryptophan, likely indicating a read error. The data were taken from a study of human versus mouse CDR3 diversity and MHC coevolution. The study's findings and limits: Clonal inequality was lowest in most of the three human donors. iCHAO1 estimated the human TCR beta repertoire at around 1.5 million clonotypes.

The V gene end was trimmed by 4 bases and the J gene end by 6 bases; junction bases not matched to a gene: 10. Germline CDR1 is SGHRS and CDR2 is YFSETQ. CDR3 length equals 15 residues. Repertoires were generated with immunoSEQ multiplex PCR, while TCRdb's copy carries only in-frame clones and drops some. The table shows some 82,000 clones, with just under 95% occurring only once. The chain couples TRBV5-1 to TRBJ2-3; 8 bases align to TRBD2. Sequencing used naive CD4+ T cells from blood. As for subset: CD45RO-negative CD62L-positive naive CD4 T cells. The TCR originated in a person aged 30-69 years in good health. Here the CDR3 DNA reads TGCGCCAGCAGCCGCCTCGGGGGGGCCTGGGATACGCAGTATCTT. Translated, it gives CASSRLGGAWDTQYL.